This T cell receptor beta chain was sequenced during a study of T cell changes during pregnancy in multiple sclerosis. The CDR3 is 14 amino acids. V lost 4 bases to trimming and J lost 5 bases, with 14 bases between them. Germline CDR1 MRHNA, CDR2 SNTAGT. In its sample, this clone was seen once. Data came from immunoSEQ multiplex PCR; TCRdb stores just in-frame clones and leaves some out. The data show about 42,000 clones, 70% to 90% seen once. J is TRBJ1-1 and V is TRBV6-4; a possible D gene is TRBD1 (6 bases). This receptor was obtained from a female donor with multiple sclerosis, enrolled in a pregnancy study. The sequencing here drew on CD4+ T cells from peripheral blood mononuclear cells, taken after pregnancy. The CDR3 nucleotides read TGTGCCAGCAGTGCAACAGGGATTTCTACTGAAGCTTTCTTT. This gives the protein CASSATGISTEAFF.